This T cell receptor (beta chain) derives from a study of CD8 T cells in Susac syndrome. Study-wide background: Each patient with Susac syndrome, at the time of blood draw, was therapy-naive, on corticosteroids, or on intravenous immunoglobulin alone.

There are 14 residues in the CDR3. The V end was cut by 3 bases, the J end by 5 bases, with 13 bases between. Per germline, CDR1 KGHSH and CDR2 LQKENI. With random hexamers, roughly 0.45 to 1 ug RNA was reverse transcribed. An immunoSEQ multiplex PCR generated amplified TCR beta CDR3 products spanning 54 Vbeta and 13 Jbeta. MiXCR, applied by TCRdb to the immunoSEQ multiplex PCR reads, yields one record per CDR3 protein. The sample lists roughly 220,000 distinct CDR3 sequences; less than 95% were seen once. TCR beta sequencing covered blood CD8+ and CD4+ T cells. Susac syndrome patients met recently defined diagnostic criteria for definite or probable disease.

This receptor was identified in a human donor with Susac syndrome. The rearrangement joins TRBV18 to TRBJ1-2; D remains ambiguous. The specimen was CD4+ T cells from PBMCs. Here the CDR3 DNA reads TGTGCCAGCTCACCCAGACAAGACGGATATGGCTACACCTTC. Residues: CASSPRQDGYGYTF. The full variable domain, its missing parts supplied by reference TRBV18 and TRBJ1-2, is NAGVMQNPRHLVRRRGQEARLRCSPMKGHSHVYWYRQLPEEGLKFMVYLQKENIIDESGMPKERFSAEFPKEGPSILRIQQVVRGDSAAYFCASSPRQDGYGYTFGSGTRLTVV.